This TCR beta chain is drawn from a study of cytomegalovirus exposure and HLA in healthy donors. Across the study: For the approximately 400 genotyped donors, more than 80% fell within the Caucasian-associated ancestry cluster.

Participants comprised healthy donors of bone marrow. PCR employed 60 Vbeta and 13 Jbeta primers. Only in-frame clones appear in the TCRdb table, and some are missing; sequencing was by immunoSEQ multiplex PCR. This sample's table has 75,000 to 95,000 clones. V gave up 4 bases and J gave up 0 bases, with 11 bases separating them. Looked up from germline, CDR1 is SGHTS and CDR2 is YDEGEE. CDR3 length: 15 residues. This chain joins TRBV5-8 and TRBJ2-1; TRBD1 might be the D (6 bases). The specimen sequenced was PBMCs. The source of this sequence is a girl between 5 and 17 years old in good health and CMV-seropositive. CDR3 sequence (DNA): TGTGCCAGCAGCCGGGGACAAAGCTCCTACAATGAGCAGTTCTTC. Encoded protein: CASSRGQSSYNEQFF.